This TCR beta chain was captured in a study of cytomegalovirus exposure and HLA in healthy donors (dated by TCRdb to about 2017). Regarding the research as a whole: According to a later analysis, the approximately 130 validation repertoires were produced on the same platform as the roughly 700 repertoires of the first cohort. A separate validation cohort of some 130 different subjects was used in addition to the approximately 610-subject first cohort. High-throughput TCR immunosequencing, statistical association of individual TCRs with disease status, and machine learning were combined to predict cytomegalovirus infection status. The study aimed to test whether cataloging public T cell receptors could reveal signatures of past pathogen exposure. The full study reports these points: A total of 150 to 200 TCR beta chains were listed by the study as associated with cytomegalovirus. The classifier was reported to diagnose cytomegalovirus status with high specificity and sensitivity in both the original and validation cohorts. While some public TCRs were present in many individuals, most TCR sequences turned up only very rarely across donors. All 130 or so repertoires were used to score co-occurrence in the validation cohort in a later analysis, because that analysis had no HLA typing for the cohort. In vitro tests confirmed that three of the cytomegalovirus-associated TCR beta chains recognize cytomegalovirus antigens. Of the cluster scores, around 95% were above 0 in a later analysis, which found that TCRs clustered in the first cohort also tended to co-occur in the 95 to 150 validation repertoires. It was suggested by the authors that the approach could potentially be generalized to other disease states and immunological phenotypes.

Libraries were made using the immunoSEQ multiplex PCR assay. As for how the authors treated the data: A statistical classification framework was built for diagnosing cytomegalovirus status from the catalog of TCR beta chain sequences. Here the immuneACCESS table is served through TCRdb, limited to in-frame sequences with V and J called. Missing clones are a known gap in these copies; in checked studies unresolved V genes cover under half, and the rest lacks a known reason. For V, J and clone size, that table is used; D and trimming come from the DNA. In this sample the table shows 100,000 to 150,000 clones, roughly 90% of which occur a single time. Of the sample, 1.5% to 2% is held by the ten largest clones. Separate from the roughly 700-subject first cohort, the validation cohort of roughly 130 subjects was the group to which the donors belonged. Sequences MNHNS (CDR1) and SASEGT (CDR2) are obtained from the germline V gene. V is shortened by 2 bases, J by 4 bases, and the region joining them spans 12 bases. The CDR3 runs 16 amino acids, cysteine and phenylalanine included. The DNA shown is the 48-base CDR3, in frame from base 1.

Concerning this clone: Its antigen has not been determined. Base qualities are not provided; no much larger clone lies one nucleotide away.

The sample was PBMCs. The clonotype originates from a woman between 18 and 30 years old in good health and CMV-seronegative. This chain is built from TRBV6-1 and TRBJ2-6; 5 matching bases give a weak D call of TRBD2. The nucleotides are TGTGCCAGCAGTGAAACTGGGAGAGGGGGGGCCAACGTCCTGACTTTC. Translated, this is CASSETGRGGANVLTF.